These 10 T cell receptor beta chains share one sample of origin, sequenced in a study of somatic mutations in cytotoxic T cells in rheumatoid arthritis. Data came from immunoSEQ multiplex PCR; TCRdb stores just in-frame clones and leaves some out. Of about 25,000 clones listed, under 75% are singletons. The material sequenced was CD8+ T cells sorted from blood. The receptors shown here come from a woman between 18 and 30 years old in good health.

The chain couples TRBV5-6 to TRBJ1-4; D perhaps matches TRBD1 (5 bases). Trimming took 4 bases from V and 5 from J, leaving 15 bases between them. The CDR3 contains 15 residues. Germline CDR1 reads SGHDT; CDR2 reads YYEEEE. CDR3 coding DNA: TGTGCCAGCAGCCGCCGGGACGGGATAAATGAAAAACTGTTTTTT. Its protein product is CASSRRDGINEKLFF.

The chain is built from TRBV7-9 and TRBJ2-5; D not certain. Per germline, CDR1 SEHNR and CDR2 FQNEAQ (reference sequence). V lost 5 bases, J lost 1 base, and 14 bases lay in between. The CDR3 covers 15 residues. The CDR3 is CASSVIRVLQETQYF. The CDR3 DNA reads as TGTGCCAGCAGCGTTATACGGGTCCTCCAAGAGACCCAGTACTTC.

The chain carries TRBV9 and TRBJ2-5, with TRBD2 matching over 9 bases. CDR1 and CDR2 (germline): SGDLS, YYNGEE. V gave up 1 base and J gave up 7 bases; unmatched junction bases: 8. The CDR3 is 15 amino acids. CDR3 loop: CASSVKERGAGTQYF. The DNA for the CDR3 is TGTGCCAGCAGCGTAAAGGAGCGGGGGGCCGGGACCCAGTACTTC. The full variable domain, rest sourced from reference TRBV9 and TRBJ2-5, is DSGVTQTPKHLITATGQRVTLRCSPRSGDLSVYWYQQSLDQGLQFLIQYYNGEERAKGNILERFSAQQFPDLHSELNLSSLELGDSALYFCASSVKERGAGTQYFGPGTRLLVL.

On this clone itself: Other DNA sequences within the sample encode an identical CDR3. The chain has TRBV29-1 and TRBJ2-1, with 7 positions matching TRBD2. With V trimmed by 1 base and J by 5 bases, 8 bases remained unmatched. This CDR3 has 15 residues. Germline values: CDR1 SQVTM, CDR2 ANQGSEA. CDR3 sequence reads: CSVEVWTSPDNEQFF. As DNA, the CDR3 is TGCAGCGTTGAAGTTTGGACTAGTCCTGACAATGAGCAGTTCTTC.

The chain carries TRBV9 and TRBJ2-5; D may be TRBD1 (6 bases). The ends were cut back, 0 bases at V and 5 bases at J, with 11 bases in the middle. The germline V gene encodes CDR1 SGDLS and CDR2 YYNGEE. The CDR3 length is 14 residues. The CDR3 region is CASSVGGQTETQYF. The CDR3 bases are TGTGCCAGCAGCGTAGGGGGGCAGACGGAGACCCAGTACTTC.

V gene TRBV5-1 combines with J gene TRBJ2-2, with 7 bases that match TRBD2. Germline lookup yields CDR1 SGHRS and CDR2 YFSETQ. The CDR3 extends over 14 amino acids. V shed 6 bases and J 1 base; nucleotides not matched to a gene: 3. Here the CDR3 reads CASKVAGNTGELFF. The CDR3 DNA reads TGCGCCAGCAAAGTAGCGGGGAACACCGGGGAGCTGTTTTTT.

This clone turned up a few times. The rearrangement joins TRBV4-1 to TRBJ1-1, with 7 bases that match TRBD1. Germline V lookup: CDR1 MGHRA, CDR2 YSYEKL. The CDR3 is made up of 16 amino acids. Unmatched junction bases numbered 8, after V lost 0 bases and J lost 4 bases. The CDR3 coding sequence is TGCGCCAGCAGCCAAGAGGTTGGGACAGTCAGCACTGAAGCTTTCTTT. This codes for CASSQEVGTVSTEAFF.

The rearrangement uses TRBV2 and TRBJ2-5; tentatively, D is TRBD1 or TRBD2 (6 bases each). V lost 6 bases, J lost 3 bases, and 11 bases lay in between. The V gene's germline CDR1 is SNHLY and CDR2 FYNNEI. The CDR3 runs 13 residues. CDR3 amino acids: CASRGGTEETQYF. The CDR3 nucleotides are TGTGCCAGCAGAGGGGGGACGGAAGAGACCCAGTACTTC.

The chain has TRBV20-1 and TRBJ2-1; maybe TRBD2 (5 bases). The CDR3 sequence is 10 residues long. The germline V and J ends were trimmed by 6 bases and 8 bases, with 8 bases remaining between them. In germline, CDR1 is DFQATT, CDR2 SNEGSKA (reference sequence). DNA of the CDR3: TGCAGTGCGTTGGAGGATGAGCAGTTCTTC. Translated: CSALEDEQFF.

This rearrangement joins TRBV7-3 to TRBJ2-1; D unclear. Between the trimmed V and J ends, which lost 1 base and 7 bases, there was a span of 5 bases. CDR1 and CDR2 (germline): SGHTA, FQGTGA. The CDR3 consists of 12 residues. Here the CDR3 reads CASSLRGNEQFF. The CDR3 DNA follows: TGTGCCAGCAGCTTAAGGGGTAATGAGCAGTTCTTC.